The clone carrying this T cell receptor beta chain was seen more than once but under ten times. No antigen is known for it. TCRdb re-analysed the 5' RACE reads in MiXCR, keeping a single row per CDR3 protein. The sample lists about 690,000 distinct CDR3 sequences; 5.5% to 6.5% were seen once. This sample is drawn from a study of identical twins. General study points: Alpha sequences that were out-of-frame and twin-shared showed an excess of low generation probability. Twins showed weaker excess sharing in their beta out-of-frame sequences. Modelling approaches yielded underestimates of out-of-frame TCR alpha sharing between monozygotic twins.

Germline CDR1 and CDR2: SGHRS and YFSETQ. This CDR3 is built from 14 residues. The V gene lost 3 bases and the J gene lost 7 bases, with 14 bases spanning the gap. The TCR comes from a man aged 18 to 30 in good health. The sample taken for sequencing was naive T cells sorted from blood. The chain couples TRBV5-1 to TRBJ1-5; the D gene is possibly TRBD1 (6 bases). The CDR3 sequence is CASSYGGRDQPQHF. CDR3 sequence (DNA): TGCGCCAGCAGCTATGGGGGCAGGGACCAGCCCCAGCATTTT.